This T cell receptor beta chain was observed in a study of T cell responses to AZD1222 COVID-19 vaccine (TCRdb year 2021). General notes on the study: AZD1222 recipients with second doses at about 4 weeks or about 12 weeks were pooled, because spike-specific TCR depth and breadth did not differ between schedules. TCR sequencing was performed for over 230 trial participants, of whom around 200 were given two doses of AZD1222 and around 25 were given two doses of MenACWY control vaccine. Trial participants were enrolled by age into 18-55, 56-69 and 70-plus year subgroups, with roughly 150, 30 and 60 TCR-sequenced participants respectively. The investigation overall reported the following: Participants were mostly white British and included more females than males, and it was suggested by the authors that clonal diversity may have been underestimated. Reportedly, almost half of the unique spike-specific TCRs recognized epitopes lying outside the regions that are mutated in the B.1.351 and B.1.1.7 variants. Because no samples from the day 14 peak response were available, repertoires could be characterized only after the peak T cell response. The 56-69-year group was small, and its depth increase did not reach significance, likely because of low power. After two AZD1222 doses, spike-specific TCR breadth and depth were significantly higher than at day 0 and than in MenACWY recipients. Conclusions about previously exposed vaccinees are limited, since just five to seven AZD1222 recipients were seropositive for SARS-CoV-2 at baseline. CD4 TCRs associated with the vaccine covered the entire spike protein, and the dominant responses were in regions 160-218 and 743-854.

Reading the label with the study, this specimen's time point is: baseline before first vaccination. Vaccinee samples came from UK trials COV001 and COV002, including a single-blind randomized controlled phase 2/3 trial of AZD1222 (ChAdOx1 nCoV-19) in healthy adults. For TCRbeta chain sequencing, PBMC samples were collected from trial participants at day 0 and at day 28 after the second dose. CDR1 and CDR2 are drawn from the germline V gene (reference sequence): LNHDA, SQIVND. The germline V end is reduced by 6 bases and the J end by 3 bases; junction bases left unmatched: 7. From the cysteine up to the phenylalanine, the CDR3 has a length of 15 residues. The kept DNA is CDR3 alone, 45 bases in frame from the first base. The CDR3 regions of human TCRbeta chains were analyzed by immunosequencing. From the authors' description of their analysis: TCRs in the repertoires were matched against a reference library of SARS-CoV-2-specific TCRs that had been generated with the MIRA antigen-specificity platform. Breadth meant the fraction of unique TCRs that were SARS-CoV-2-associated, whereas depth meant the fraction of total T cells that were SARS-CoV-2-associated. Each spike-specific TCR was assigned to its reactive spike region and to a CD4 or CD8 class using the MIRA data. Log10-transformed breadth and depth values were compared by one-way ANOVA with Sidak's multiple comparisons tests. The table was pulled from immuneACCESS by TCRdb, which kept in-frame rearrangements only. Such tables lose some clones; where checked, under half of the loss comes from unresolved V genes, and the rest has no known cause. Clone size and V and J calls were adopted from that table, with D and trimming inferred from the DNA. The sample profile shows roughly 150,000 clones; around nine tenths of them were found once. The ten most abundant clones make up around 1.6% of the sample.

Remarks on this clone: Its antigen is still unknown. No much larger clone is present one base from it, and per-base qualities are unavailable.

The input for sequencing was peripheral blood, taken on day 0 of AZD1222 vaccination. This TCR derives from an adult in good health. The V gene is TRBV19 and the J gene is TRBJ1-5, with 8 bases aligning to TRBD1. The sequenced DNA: TGTGCCAGTAGGACGGACAGGGCCGACAATCAGCCCCAGCATTTT. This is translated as CASRTDRADNQPQHF.